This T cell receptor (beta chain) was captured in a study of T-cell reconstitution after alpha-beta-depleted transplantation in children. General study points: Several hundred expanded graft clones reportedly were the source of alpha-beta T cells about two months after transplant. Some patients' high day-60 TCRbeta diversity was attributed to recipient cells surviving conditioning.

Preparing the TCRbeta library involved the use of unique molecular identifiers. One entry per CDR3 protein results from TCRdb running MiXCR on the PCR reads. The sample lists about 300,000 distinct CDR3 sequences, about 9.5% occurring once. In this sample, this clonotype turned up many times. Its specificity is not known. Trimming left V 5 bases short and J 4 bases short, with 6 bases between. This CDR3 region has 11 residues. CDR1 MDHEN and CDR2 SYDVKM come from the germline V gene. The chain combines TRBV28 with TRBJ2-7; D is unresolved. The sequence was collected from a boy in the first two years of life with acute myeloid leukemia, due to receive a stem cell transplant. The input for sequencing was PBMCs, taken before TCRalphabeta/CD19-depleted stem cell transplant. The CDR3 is CASSPLYEQYF. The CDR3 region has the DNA TGTGCCAGCAGTCCTCTTTACGAGCAGTACTTC.